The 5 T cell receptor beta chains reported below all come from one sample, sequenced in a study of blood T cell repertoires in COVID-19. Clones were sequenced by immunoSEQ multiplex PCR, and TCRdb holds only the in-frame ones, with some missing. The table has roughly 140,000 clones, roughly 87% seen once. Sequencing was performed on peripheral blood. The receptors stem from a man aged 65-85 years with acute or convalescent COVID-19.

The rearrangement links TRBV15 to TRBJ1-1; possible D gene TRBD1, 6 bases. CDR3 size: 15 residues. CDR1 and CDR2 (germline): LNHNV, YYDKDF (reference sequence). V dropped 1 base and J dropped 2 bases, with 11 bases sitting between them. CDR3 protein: CATSRGAGTNTEAFF. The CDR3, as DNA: TGTGCCACCAGCAGAGGTGCAGGGACAAACACTGAAGCTTTCTTT.

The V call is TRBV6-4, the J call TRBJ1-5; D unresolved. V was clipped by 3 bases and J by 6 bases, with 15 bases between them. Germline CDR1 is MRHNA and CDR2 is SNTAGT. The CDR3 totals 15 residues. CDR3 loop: CASSESVIAGQPQHF. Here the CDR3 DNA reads TGTGCCAGCAGTGAGTCGGTTATAGCGGGTCAGCCCCAGCATTTT.

The CDR3, as DNA: TGTGCCAGCAGAACTACAGGGGGGTTCAATCAGCCCCAGCATTTT. Residues: CASRTTGGFNQPQHF. This chain links TRBV28 with TRBJ1-5; 8 positions match TRBD1. The germline V gene has CDR1 MDHEN and CDR2 SYDVKM. CDR3 length: 15 amino acids. Unmatched junction bases numbered 7, after V lost 6 bases and J lost 3 bases. Looking up the rest from reference TRBV28 and TRBJ1-5 gives the full variable domain: DVKVTQSSRYLVKRTGEKVFLECVQDMDHENMFWYRQDPGLGLRLIYFSYDVKMKEKGDIPEGYSVSREKKERFSLILESASTNQTSMYLCASRTTGGFNQPQHFGDGTRLSIL.

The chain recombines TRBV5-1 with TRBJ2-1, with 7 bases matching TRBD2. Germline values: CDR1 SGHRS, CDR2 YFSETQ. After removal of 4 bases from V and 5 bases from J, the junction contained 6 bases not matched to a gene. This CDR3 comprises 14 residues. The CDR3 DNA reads TGCGCCAGCAGCGCGGGGACTAAACACAATGAGCAGTTCTTC. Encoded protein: CASSAGTKHNEQFF. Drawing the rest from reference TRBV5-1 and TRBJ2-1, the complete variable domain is KAGVTQTPRYLIKTRGQQVTLSCSPISGHRSVSWYQQTPGQGLQFLFEYFSETQRNKGNFPGRFSGRQFSNSRSEMNVSTLELGDSALYLCASSAGTKHNEQFFGPGTRLTVL.

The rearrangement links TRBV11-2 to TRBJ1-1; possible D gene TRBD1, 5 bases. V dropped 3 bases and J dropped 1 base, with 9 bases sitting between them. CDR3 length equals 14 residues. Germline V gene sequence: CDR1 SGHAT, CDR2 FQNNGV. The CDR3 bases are TGTGCCAGCAGCTTTCCGGGGGGGAACACTGAAGCTTTCTTT. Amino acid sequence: CASSFPGGNTEAFF.